This TCR beta chain comes out of a study of T-cell memory formation after mild COVID-19. Study-wide points: Contracting clones from day 15 to 85 had balanced CD4/CD8; later expanders favoured CD4+.

TCRdb processed the 5' RACE reads anew with MiXCR; each CDR3 protein has one entry. The sample holds under 450,000 distinct CDR3 sequences; roughly an eighth are singletons and the top ten take 22%. The CDR3 contains 14 residues. Germline-derived CDR1 and CDR2 are SEHNR and FQNEAQ (reference sequence). V was trimmed by 4 bases and J by 9 bases, leaving 13 bases between them. This clonotype was detected ten times or more. The antigen is not known. This TCR was sampled from a man between 18 and 29 years old who had mild COVID-19 (a few samples of this study predate the infection). Cell type and time point are not known. Specimen: PBMCs or a T cell subset sorted from them (not recorded which). This chain joins TRBV7-9 and TRBJ1-6; D is undetermined. CDR3 coding DNA: TGTGCCAGCAGCTCCCCGGGTATGGGTTCACCCCTCCACTTT. Its translation: CASSSPGMGSPLHF. The complete variable domain, with remaining parts taken from reference TRBV7-9 and TRBJ1-6, reads DTGVSQNPRHKITKRGQNVTFRCDPISEHNRLYWYRQTLGQGPEFLTYFQNEAQLEKSRLLSDRFSAERPKGSFSTLEIQRTEQGDSAMYLCASSSPGMGSPLHFGNGTRLTVT.